This T cell receptor beta chain came from a study of blood T cell repertoires in COVID-19. Sequencing used immunoSEQ multiplex PCR; TCRdb keeps in-frame clones, though not all of them. Of some 200,000 clones listed, almost 80% are singletons. The sequence was collected from a woman between 45 and 60 years old who had recovered from COVID-19. The sample was PBMCs or T cells enriched from blood (not recorded which).

Here the CDR3 reads CASTPRWDMTKNIQYF. Written as DNA, the CDR3 is TGTGCCAGTACCCCGCGGTGGGACATGACCAAAAACATTCAGTACTTC. The rearrangement joins TRBV19 to TRBJ2-4; a possible D gene is TRBD1 (6 bases). The CDR3 spans 16 residues. V shed 7 bases and J shed 2 bases, with 18 bases lying between them. Germline V gene sequence: CDR1 LNHDA, CDR2 SQIVND (reference sequence). The full variable domain, completed using reference TRBV19 and TRBJ2-4, is DGGITQSPKYLFRKEGQNVTLSCEQNLNHDAMYWYRQDPGQGLRLIYYSQIVNDFQKGDIAEGYSVSREKKESFPLTVTSAQKNPTAFYLCASTPRWDMTKNIQYFGAGTRLSVL.